The TCR beta chain under discussion was sequenced for a study of CD8 T cells in ankylosing spondylitis. TCRdb passed the 5' RACE reads through MiXCR, listing each CDR3 protein once. The sample holds under 200,000 distinct CDR3 sequences, more than 9% seen once. V trimming: 6 bases; J trimming: 0 bases; junction bases outside the gene matches: 4. The germline V gene encodes CDR1 MNHEY and CDR2 SVGEGT. This CDR3 has 15 residues. The chain has TRBV6-2 or TRBV6-3 and TRBJ2-2, with 7 bases fitting TRBD1. This TCR came from a male donor with ankylosing spondylitis or in good health (not recorded which). Input material: blood, either unsorted or a sorted T cell fraction (not recorded which). The CDR3 DNA follows: TGTGCCAGCAGCTGGGACAGTACGAACACCGGGGAGCTGTTTTTT. Translating gives CASSWDSTNTGELFF.